A few counts support the clone carrying this T cell receptor (beta chain). Primers used in a second PCR of about 7 to 12 cycles were a sample-barcoded 5' primer and a J-beta primer mix. TCRdb itself ran the 5' RACE reads through MiXCR, one entry per CDR3 protein. The table has about 1 million distinct CDR3 sequences, less than 25% seen once. The germline V gene has CDR1 LNHDA and CDR2 SQIVND (reference sequence). This CDR3 region has 16 residues. The V end lost 1 base, the J end lost 8 bases, and 17 bases lay between the germline ends. This sample is part of a study of blood T cells in healthy people across ages. These records were also assigned to another study, of T cells of mothers and their children. That investigation notes: The study recruited a few healthy Caucasian mothers and their six children as donors.

The TCR was taken from a girl aged 2-10 years in good health. V gene TRBV19 combines with J gene TRBJ1-4; D gene unclear. Specimen: blood. CDR3 in amino acids: CASSIVAQTHREKLFF. The DNA for the CDR3 is TGTGCCAGTAGTATAGTAGCCCAGACCCACCGGGAAAAACTGTTTTTT.